Below, 32 T cell receptor beta chains from the same sample are listed, as sequenced in a study of response to subunit inactivated influenza vaccine. Each CDR3 protein is one row after TCRdb ran MiXCR on the RT-PCR reads. The table lists about 160,000 distinct CDR3 sequences, 11% of them singletons. The material sequenced was non-naive T cells sorted from PBMCs, taken 45 days after vaccination. All receptors derive from a middle-aged man who received an inactivated influenza vaccine.

This clonotype showed up many times. The V gene is TRBV12-3 or TRBV12-4, the J gene TRBJ1-3, with D possibly being TRBD1 (5 bases). Trimming took 8 bases from V and 0 from J, leaving 11 bases between them. This CDR3 is 14 amino acids long. CDR3 amino acids: CASGDSFSGNTIYF. For the CDR3, the DNA is TGTGCCAGCGGCGACAGCTTCTCTGGAAACACCATATATTTT.

This clonotype turned up a few times. V gene TRBV13 combines with J gene TRBJ2-1, with 7 bases aligning to TRBD1. Germline V gene data show CDR1 as PRHDT and CDR2 as FYEKMQ (reference sequence). The CDR3 runs 15 residues. With V trimmed by 0 bases and J by 5 bases, 4 bases remained unmatched. CDR3 residues: CASSLGRQGDNEQFF. Written as DNA, the CDR3 is TGTGCCAGCAGCTTAGGGCGACAGGGAGACAATGAGCAGTTCTTC.

This clonotype was seen a few times. The chain has TRBV4-2 and TRBJ1-1; D ambiguous. Trimming shortened V by 4 bases and J by 1 base, and 13 bases separated the two germline ends. The CDR3 sequence is 15 residues long. CDR1 and CDR2 from the germline V gene are LGHNA and YNFKEQ. CDR3 DNA: TGTGCCAGCAGCCTTGCGTGGGAGCAGAACACTGAAGCTTTCTTT. Translated: CASSLAWEQNTEAFF.

In its sample, this clonotype was seen many times. V and J are TRBV12-3 or TRBV12-4 and TRBJ2-1; 13 nucleotides align to TRBD2. This CDR3 is 15 amino acids long. Trimming took 6 bases from V and 7 from J; bases not matched to a gene: 6. CDR3 residues: CASSLLAGGRNEQFF. CDR3 coding DNA: TGTGCCAGCAGCCTACTAGCGGGGGGGAGGAATGAGCAGTTCTTC.

The V and J genes are TRBV24-1 and TRBJ2-1; 10 positions agree with TRBD1. Germline loops: CDR1 KGHDR, CDR2 SFDVKD. The CDR3 has 17 residues. V dropped 3 bases and J dropped 9; count of bases not matched to a gene: 13. For the CDR3, the DNA is TGTGCCACCAGTGATCCAGGACAGGGGGTGGATCCCAGTGAGCAGTTCTTC. It is translated as CATSDPGQGVDPSEQFF.

This clonotype was observed at least ten times. CDR3 in DNA: TGCAGCGTTGTATCTCTTGCTGGGGGGCGGCAGCTTCAGTACTTC. It specifies CSVVSLAGGRQLQYF. The chain has TRBV29-1 and TRBJ2-4, with D perhaps TRBD1 or TRBD2 (6 bases each). V was trimmed by 4 bases and J by 11 bases, leaving 24 bases between them. Germline V CDR1 and CDR2: SQVTM, ANQGSEA. The CDR3 contains 15 residues.

This clonotype was observed a single time. The chain carries TRBV27 and TRBJ2-3, with D perhaps being TRBD1 or TRBD2 (5 bases each). Germline values: CDR1 MNHEY, CDR2 SMNVEV (reference sequence). The CDR3 has 14 amino acids. V was pared by 4 bases and J by 6 bases, with 14 bases between. This CDR3 reads CASSSRDRRDTQYF. In DNA form, the CDR3 reads TGTGCCAGCAGTTCTCGGGACCGTCGTGATACGCAGTATTTT.

The chain combines TRBV20-1 with TRBJ2-5; D is ambiguous. The germline CDR1 and CDR2 sequences are DFQATT and SNEGSKA (reference sequence). This CDR3 has 12 residues. V was cut by 3 bases and J by 7 bases, with 12 bases left in between. The CDR3 DNA reads as TGCAGTGCTAGCCTGGGGTTGGGGACCCAGTACTTC. Residues: CSASLGLGTQYF.

The chain couples TRBV15 to TRBJ1-4; D is uncertain. There are 15 residues in the CDR3. V lost 4 bases and J 6 bases, leaving 15 bases between the germline ends. Looked up from germline, CDR1 is LNHNV and CDR2 is YYDKDF (reference sequence). In DNA form, the CDR3 reads TGTGCCACCAGCACCCCTATCTTCCCGGATGAAAAACTGTTTTTT. This gives the protein CATSTPIFPDEKLFF.

The J gene is TRBJ2-5, the V gene TRBV6-4; 11 bases are shared with TRBD1. From germline, CDR1 is MRHNA and CDR2 SNTAGT. This CDR3 has 15 amino acids. V shed 3 bases and J 4 bases; nucleotides not matched to a gene: 4. The CDR3 sequence: CASSEGQGVSETQYF. The DNA of the CDR3 is TGTGCCAGCAGTGAGGGACAGGGGGTATCAGAGACCCAGTACTTC.

This clonotype was seen many times. The gene calls are TRBV28 and TRBJ1-2; D is possibly TRBD1 (6 bases). Between the trimmed V and J ends, which lost 7 bases and 8 bases, there was a span of 17 bases. Germline V gene data show CDR1 as MDHEN and CDR2 as SYDVKM. This CDR3 spans 13 amino acids. Here the CDR3 DNA reads TGTGCCAGCACCCTGAGCGGGGGGGGCGGCTACACCTTC. Translation: CASTLSGGGGYTF.

DNA for the CDR3: TGTGCCAGCAGCACGGGACACCAAACCTACGAGCAGTACTTC. Translation: CASSTGHQTYEQYF. The rearrangement uses TRBV7-9 and TRBJ2-7; D might be TRBD1 (6 bases). Between the trimmed V and J ends, which lost 5 bases and 2 bases, there was a span of 13 bases. The CDR3 loop spans 14 amino acids. Germline V gene data show CDR1 as SEHNR and CDR2 as FQNEAQ (reference sequence).

Note on this clonotype: A much larger clone lies a single base off, so this may be a read error. The chain combines TRBV12-3 or TRBV12-4 with TRBJ2-1; D is undetermined. The ends were cut back, 7 bases at V and 6 bases at J, with 7 bases in the middle. The CDR3 covers 11 residues. The CDR3 sequence: CASTHSNEQFF. As DNA, the CDR3 is TGTGCCAGCACTCATTCCAATGAGCAGTTCTTC.

In its sample, this clonotype was seen many times. V and J are TRBV7-6 and TRBJ2-7, with D possibly TRBD1 on 5 matching bases. The ends were cut back, 5 bases at V and 6 bases at J, with 11 bases in the middle. Per germline, CDR1 SGHVS and CDR2 FNYEAQ. The CDR3 has 12 residues. The CDR3 sequence is CASSQNRGEQYF. The CDR3 DNA is TGTGCCAGCAGCCAAAATAGGGGCGAGCAGTACTTC. Full variable domain (rest looked up from reference TRBV7-6 and TRBJ2-7): GAGVSQSPRYKVTKRGQDVALRCDPISGHVSLYWYRQALGQGPEFLTYFNYEAQQDKSGLPNDRFSAERPEGSISTLTIQRTEQRDSAMYRCASSQNRGEQYFGPGTRLTVT.

The V gene is TRBV6-6, the J gene TRBJ2-5; D may be TRBD2 (5 bases). CDR1 is MNHNY and CDR2 is SVGAGI in the germline V gene (reference sequence). This CDR3 comprises 13 residues. The V end was cut by 9 bases, the J end by 2 bases, with 13 bases between. This CDR3 reads CASEASSQETQYF. CDR3 nucleotide sequence: TGTGCCAGTGAGGCTAGCAGTCAAGAGACCCAGTACTTC.

The gene calls are TRBV9 and TRBJ2-3, with a weak D call TRBD2 (6 bases). The CDR3 spans 16 residues. Trimming removed 0 bases at V and 2 bases at J, with 13 bases between. The germline gives CDR1 SGDLS, CDR2 YYNGEE. The CDR3, as DNA: TGTGCCAGCAGCGTAGGGCGGGGAGAGGACACAGATACGCAGTATTTT. Translating gives CASSVGRGEDTDTQYF.

J is TRBJ2-3 and V is TRBV28; 7 bases are shared with TRBD2. Germline V lookup: CDR1 MDHEN, CDR2 SYDVKM. This CDR3 region has 15 residues. V lost 3 bases and J lost 3; bases outside the gene matches: 6. CDR3 loop: CASSFGLVRTDTQYF. The CDR3 nucleotides read TGTGCCAGCAGTTTTGGACTAGTAAGGACAGATACGCAGTATTTT.

J is TRBJ2-5 and V is TRBV7-2; TRBD2 agrees at 11 bases. This CDR3 contains 16 residues. Germline V gene data show CDR1 as SGHTA and CDR2 as FQGNSA. Trimming cost V 7 bases and J 5 bases; bases outside gene matches: 12. The CDR3 reads CASIRGPGLAVETQYF. CDR3 DNA sequence: TGTGCCAGCATCCGAGGACCGGGACTAGCGGTGGAGACCCAGTACTTC.

This chain connects TRBV15 to TRBJ1-2; 8 bases align to TRBD1. The CDR3 is 17 residues long. CDR1 is LNHNV and CDR2 is YYDKDF in the germline V gene (reference sequence). Unmatched junction bases numbered 6, after V lost 0 bases and J lost 0 bases. Here the CDR3 DNA reads TGTGCCACCAGCAGAGATCTCGGGACAGGAGCTAACTATGGCTACACCTTC. This gives the protein CATSRDLGTGANYGYTF.

The table lists this clonotype with a few counts. The CDR3 coding sequence is TGTGCCAGCAGCGAAAACAGAGGGGCCGGGGAGCTGTTTTTT. This translates into CASSENRGAGELFF. The J gene is TRBJ2-2, the V gene TRBV9; D may correspond to TRBD1 or TRBD2 (5 bases each). V was pared by 3 bases and J by 6 bases, with 12 bases between. The CDR3 is 14 amino acids. Per the germline V gene, CDR1 is SGDLS and CDR2 is YYNGEE.

This clonotype was counted at least ten times. The J gene is TRBJ2-7, the V gene TRBV7-2; maybe TRBD1 (6 bases). Trimming took off 5 bases at V and 0 bases at J, with 11 bases between the two ends. In germline, CDR1 is SGHTA, CDR2 FQGNSA. The CDR3 loop spans 14 amino acids. The CDR3 region has the DNA TGTGCCAGCAGCGCCCGGACAGTCTCCTACGAGCAGTACTTC. Translated, it gives CASSARTVSYEQYF.

This clonotype was observed many times. The chain recombines TRBV12-3 or TRBV12-4 with TRBJ1-2, with TRBD1 matching 7 bases. V shed 5 bases, J shed 0 bases, and the junction held 3 bases outside the gene matches. This CDR3 has 14 amino acids. The CDR3 coding sequence is TGTGCCAGCAGTCGGACAGGAGCTAACTATGGCTACACCTTC. Residues: CASSRTGANYGYTF.

This chain links TRBV7-9 with TRBJ2-5; TRBD1 might be the D (5 bases). V was cut by 4 bases and J by 2 bases, with 14 bases left in between. The germline V gene encodes CDR1 SEHNR and CDR2 FQNEAQ (reference sequence). The CDR3 has 15 residues. CDR3 loop: CASSSAQGRQETQYF. The CDR3 DNA reads TGTGCCAGCAGCTCAGCCCAGGGAAGACAAGAGACCCAGTACTTC.

In its sample, this clonotype was seen a few times. This rearrangement joins TRBV12-3 or TRBV12-4 to TRBJ1-1; D is unclear. The germline V and J ends were trimmed by 4 bases and 7 bases, with 22 bases remaining between them. This CDR3 contains 16 residues. CDR3 sequence reads: CASSSGVLRSVIEAFF. The CDR3 coding sequence is TGTGCCAGCAGTTCAGGCGTACTGAGATCCGTTATTGAAGCTTTCTTT.

Of note for this clonotype: A single base separates this from a much larger clone, so it may be a read error. The chain is built from TRBV3-1 and TRBJ2-7; the match to TRBD1 covers 9 bases. The CDR3 length is 16 residues. Germline CDR1 is LGHDT and CDR2 is YNNKEL (reference sequence). As DNA, the CDR3 is TGTGCCAGCAGCCTGAGAACCGGGACAGGGTTTTACGAGCAGCACTTC. This gives the protein CASSLRTGTGFYEQHF.

CDR3 in amino acids: CASKSGTRALEQYF. The CDR3 DNA reads TGTGCCAGCAAGTCCGGGACAAGGGCTTTGGAGCAGTACTTC. The chain employs TRBV27 and TRBJ2-7; D possibly corresponds to TRBD1 (6 bases). The V end was cut by 7 bases, the J end by 7 bases, with 20 bases between. The CDR3 extends over 14 amino acids. Germline values: CDR1 MNHEY, CDR2 SMNVEV (reference sequence).

This chain connects TRBV7-2 to TRBJ2-5; D remains unclear. The germline V gene encodes CDR1 SGHTA and CDR2 FQGNSA. V lost 7 bases to trimming and J lost 7 bases, with 16 bases between them. The CDR3 sequence is 13 residues long. The CDR3 bases are TGTGCCAGCAACCCCGATGGCCCAGGGACCCAGTACTTC. Translating gives CASNPDGPGTQYF.

This clonotype occurred a few times. This rearrangement joins TRBV12-3 or TRBV12-4 to TRBJ2-5; 11 nucleotides line up with TRBD2. The CDR3 runs 16 residues. Germline trimming cut 7 bases from V and 2 bases from J; bases unmatched to any gene: 9. The CDR3 nucleotides read TGTGCCAGCACCACGAGACTAGCGGGAAGGCAAGAGACCCAGTACTTC. Its protein product is CASTTRLAGRQETQYF.

The chain employs TRBV10-3 and TRBJ1-5; a possible D gene is TRBD1 (6 bases). V lost 3 bases and J 7 bases, leaving 19 bases between the germline ends. The CDR3 covers 16 residues. The V gene's germline CDR1 is ENHRY and CDR2 SYGVKD. CDR3 residues: CAISDQSQGRRQPQHF. The CDR3 DNA sequence: TGTGCCATCAGTGATCAGAGCCAGGGGAGGAGGCAGCCCCAGCATTTT.

This clonotype was found a few times. CDR3 amino acids: CASSTTGTQNQPQHF. DNA of the CDR3: TGTGCCAGTAGTACGACCGGGACACAGAATCAGCCCCAGCATTTT. The rearrangement uses TRBV19 and TRBJ1-5; tentatively, D is TRBD1 (6 bases). Germline V gene lookup returns CDR1 LNHDA and CDR2 SQIVND (reference sequence). The CDR3 sequence is 15 residues long. V dropped 4 bases and J dropped 4 bases, with 14 bases sitting between them. Full variable domain (rest looked up from reference TRBV19 and TRBJ1-5): DGGITQSPKYLFRKEGQNVTLSCEQNLNHDAMYWYRQDPGQGLRLIYYSQIVNDFQKGDIAEGYSVSREKKESFPLTVTSAQKNPTAFYLCASSTTGTQNQPQHFGDGTRLSIL.

This clonotype was found a few times. The V and J genes are TRBV27 and TRBJ2-7; tentatively, D is TRBD2 (6 bases). Germline V gene sequence: CDR1 MNHEY, CDR2 SMNVEV (reference sequence). V was clipped by 1 base and J by 3 bases, with 10 bases between them. The CDR3 sequence is 14 residues long. DNA for the CDR3: TGTGCCAGCAGTTTATTAGGGACTGTCTACGAGCAGTACTTC. Protein: CASSLLGTVYEQYF.

This clonotype has at least ten counts. The rearrangement uses TRBV6-1 and TRBJ1-2, with 8 positions matching TRBD1. CDR3 length: 14 residues. V trimming: 7 bases; J trimming: 5 bases; junction bases outside the gene matches: 9. Germline CDR1 and CDR2: MNHNS and SASEGT. The CDR3 bases are TGTGCCAGCATCCTTACAGGGGGGCCTTATGGCTACACCTTC. It specifies CASILTGGPYGYTF.